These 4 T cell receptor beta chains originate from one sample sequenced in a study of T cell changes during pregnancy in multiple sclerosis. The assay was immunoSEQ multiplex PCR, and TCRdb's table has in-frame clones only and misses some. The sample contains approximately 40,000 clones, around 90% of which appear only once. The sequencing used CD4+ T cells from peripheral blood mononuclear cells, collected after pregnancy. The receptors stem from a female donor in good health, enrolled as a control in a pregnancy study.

As DNA, the CDR3 is TGTGCCAGCAGTGAAAGAGCGGGGGGGCCTGGGACCCAGTACTTC. This sequence encodes CASSERAGGPGTQYF. The chain employs TRBV6-1 and TRBJ2-5, with 10 bases that match TRBD2. V dropped 2 bases and J dropped 7; count of bases not matched to a gene: 7. This CDR3 is built from 15 residues. Germline-derived CDR1 and CDR2 are MNHNS and SASEGT.

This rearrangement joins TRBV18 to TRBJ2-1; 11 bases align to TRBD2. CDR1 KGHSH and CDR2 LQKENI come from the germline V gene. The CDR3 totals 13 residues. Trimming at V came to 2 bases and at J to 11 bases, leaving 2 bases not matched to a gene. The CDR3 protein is CASSPGTSGKQFF. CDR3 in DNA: TGTGCCAGCTCACCAGGGACTAGCGGAAAGCAGTTCTTC.

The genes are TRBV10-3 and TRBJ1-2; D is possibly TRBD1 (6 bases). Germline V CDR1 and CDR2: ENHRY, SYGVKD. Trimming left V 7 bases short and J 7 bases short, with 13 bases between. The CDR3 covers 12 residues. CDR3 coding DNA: TGTGCCATCAATGGGGGCGCGAGTGGCTACACCTTC. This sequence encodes CAINGGASGYTF.

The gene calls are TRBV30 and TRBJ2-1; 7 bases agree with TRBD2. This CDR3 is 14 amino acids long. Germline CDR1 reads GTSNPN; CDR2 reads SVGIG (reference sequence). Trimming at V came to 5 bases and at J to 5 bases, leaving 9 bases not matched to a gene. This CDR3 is CAWSKGGLHNEQFF. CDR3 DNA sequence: TGTGCCTGGTCTAAGGGAGGGCTTCACAATGAGCAGTTCTTC.